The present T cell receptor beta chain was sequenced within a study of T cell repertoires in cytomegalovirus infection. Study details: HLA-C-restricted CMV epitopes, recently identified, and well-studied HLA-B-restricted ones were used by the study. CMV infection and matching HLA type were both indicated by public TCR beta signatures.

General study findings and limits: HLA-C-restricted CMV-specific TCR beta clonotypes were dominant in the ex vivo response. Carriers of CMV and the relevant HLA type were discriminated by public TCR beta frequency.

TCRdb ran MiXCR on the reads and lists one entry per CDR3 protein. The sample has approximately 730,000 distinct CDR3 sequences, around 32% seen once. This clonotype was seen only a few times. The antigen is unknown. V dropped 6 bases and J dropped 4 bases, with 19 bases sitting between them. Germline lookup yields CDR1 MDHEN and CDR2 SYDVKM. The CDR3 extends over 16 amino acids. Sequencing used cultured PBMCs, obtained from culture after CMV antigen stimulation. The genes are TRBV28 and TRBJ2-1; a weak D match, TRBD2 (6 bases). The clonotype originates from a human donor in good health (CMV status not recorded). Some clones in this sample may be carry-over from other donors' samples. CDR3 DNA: TGTGCCAGCAGCCTCCCCGGCGGGGCAAGTTACAATGAGCAGTTCTTC. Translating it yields CASSLPGGASYNEQFF.